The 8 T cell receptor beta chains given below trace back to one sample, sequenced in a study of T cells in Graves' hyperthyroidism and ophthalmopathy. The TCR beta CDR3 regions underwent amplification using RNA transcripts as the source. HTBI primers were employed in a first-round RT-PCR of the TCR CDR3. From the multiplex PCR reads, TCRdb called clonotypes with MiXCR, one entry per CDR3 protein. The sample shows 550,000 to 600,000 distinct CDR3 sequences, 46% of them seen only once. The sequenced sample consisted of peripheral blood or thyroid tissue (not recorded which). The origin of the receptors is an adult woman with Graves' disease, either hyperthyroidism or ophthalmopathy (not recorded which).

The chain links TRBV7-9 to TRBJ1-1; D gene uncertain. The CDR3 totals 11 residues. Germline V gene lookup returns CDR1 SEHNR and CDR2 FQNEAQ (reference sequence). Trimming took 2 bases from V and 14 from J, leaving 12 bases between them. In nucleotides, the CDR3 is TGTGCCAGCAGCTTAATACGTCAAGGCTTCTTT. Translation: CASSLIRQGFF.

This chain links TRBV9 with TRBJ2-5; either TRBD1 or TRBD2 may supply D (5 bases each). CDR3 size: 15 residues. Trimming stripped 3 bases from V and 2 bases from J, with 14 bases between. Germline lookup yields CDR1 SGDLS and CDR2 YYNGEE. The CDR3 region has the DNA TGTGCCAGCAGCGGATCCCGGGACGGACAAGAGACCCAGTACTTC. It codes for CASSGSRDGQETQYF.

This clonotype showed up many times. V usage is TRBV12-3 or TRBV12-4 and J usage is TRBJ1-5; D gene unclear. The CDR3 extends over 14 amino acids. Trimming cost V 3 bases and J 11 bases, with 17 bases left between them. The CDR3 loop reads CASSFGIGGSAQHF. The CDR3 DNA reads TGTGCCAGCAGTTTTGGAATTGGAGGCTCGGCCCAGCATTTT.

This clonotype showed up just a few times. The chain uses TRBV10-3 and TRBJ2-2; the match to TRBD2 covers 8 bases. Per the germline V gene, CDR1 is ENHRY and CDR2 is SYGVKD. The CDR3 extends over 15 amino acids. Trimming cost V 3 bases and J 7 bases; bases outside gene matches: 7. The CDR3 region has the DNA TGTGCCATCAGTGATCCAGCGGGAGCGGTCGGGGAGCTGTTTTTT. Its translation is CAISDPAGAVGELFF.

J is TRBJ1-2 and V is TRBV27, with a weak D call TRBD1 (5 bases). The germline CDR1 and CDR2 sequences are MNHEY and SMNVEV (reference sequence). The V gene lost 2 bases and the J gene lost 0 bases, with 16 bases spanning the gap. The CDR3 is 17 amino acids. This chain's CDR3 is CASSLKGSIVANYGYTF. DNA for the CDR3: TGTGCCAGCAGTTTAAAGGGGTCTATCGTGGCTAACTATGGCTACACCTTC.

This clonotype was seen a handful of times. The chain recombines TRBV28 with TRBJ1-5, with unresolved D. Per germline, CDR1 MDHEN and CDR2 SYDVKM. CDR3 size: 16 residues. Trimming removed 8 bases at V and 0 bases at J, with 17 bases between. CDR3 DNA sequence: TGTGCCAGCGGGTTGACTGGGCAGGTTAGCAATCAGCCCCAGCATTTT. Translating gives CASGLTGQVSNQPQHF.

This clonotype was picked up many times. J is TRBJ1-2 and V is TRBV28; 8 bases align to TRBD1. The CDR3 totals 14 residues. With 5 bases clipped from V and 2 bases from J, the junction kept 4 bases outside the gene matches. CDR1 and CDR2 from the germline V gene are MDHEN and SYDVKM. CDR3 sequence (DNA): TGTGCCAGCAGTGGACAGGGTTGGAACTATGGCTACACCTTC. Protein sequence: CASSGQGWNYGYTF.

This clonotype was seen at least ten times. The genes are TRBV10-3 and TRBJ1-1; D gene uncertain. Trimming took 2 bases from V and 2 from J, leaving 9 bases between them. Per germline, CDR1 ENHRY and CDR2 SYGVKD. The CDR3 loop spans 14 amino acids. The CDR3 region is CAISEPSFNTEAFF. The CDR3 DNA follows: TGTGCCATCAGTGAGCCCTCATTCAACACTGAAGCTTTCTTT.